This passage covers 2 T cell receptor beta chains from one sample sequenced in a study of cytomegalovirus exposure and HLA in healthy donors. A multiplex PCR was run with 60 Vbeta primers and 13 Jbeta primers. The protocol was immunoSEQ multiplex PCR, while the TCRdb copy is restricted to in-frame clones and leaves out a portion. The sample includes roughly 200,000 clones, around 74% seen only once; the top ten take 2.5% to 3.5%. Sequencing was done on a sample of PBMCs. These receptors were obtained from a male donor in good health and CMV-seronegative.

This chain joins TRBV4-1 and TRBJ2-3, with TRBD2 identical over 7 bases. The V gene's germline CDR1 is MGHRA and CDR2 YSYEKL. The J segment lost 2 bases and the V segment lost 4 bases, leaving 9 bases of the junction unmatched. CDR3 length: 16 residues. This chain's CDR3 is CASSRRLGGITDTQYF. In DNA form, the CDR3 reads TGCGCCAGCAGCCGCAGACTGGGGGGGATCACAGATACGCAGTATTTT.

This rearrangement joins TRBV18 to TRBJ1-5, with a possible D match to TRBD1 (6 bases). Trimming removed 6 bases from V and 3 bases from J, with 21 bases in between. This CDR3 has 17 residues. CDR1 is KGHSH, CDR2 LQKENI, per germline. The CDR3 loop reads CASSPSNNRVVNQPQHF. The CDR3 DNA is TGTGCCAGCTCCCCGTCGAATAACAGGGTCGTCAATCAGCCCCAGCATTTT.